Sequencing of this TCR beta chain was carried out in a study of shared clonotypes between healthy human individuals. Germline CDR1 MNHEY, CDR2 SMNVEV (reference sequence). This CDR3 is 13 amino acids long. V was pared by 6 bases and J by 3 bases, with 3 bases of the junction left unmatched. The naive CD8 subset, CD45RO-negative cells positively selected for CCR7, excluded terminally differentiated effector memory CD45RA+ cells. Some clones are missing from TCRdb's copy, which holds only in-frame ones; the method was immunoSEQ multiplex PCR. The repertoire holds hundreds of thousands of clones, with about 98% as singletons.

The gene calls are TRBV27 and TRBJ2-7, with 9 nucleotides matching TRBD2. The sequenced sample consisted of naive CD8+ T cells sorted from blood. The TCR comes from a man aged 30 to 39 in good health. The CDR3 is CASSGTSNYEQYF. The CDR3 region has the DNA TGTGCCAGCAGCGGGACTAGCAACTACGAGCAGTACTTC.